Each of the 15 T cell receptor beta chains below was sequenced from the same sample in a study of T-cell reconstitution after alpha-beta-depleted transplantation in children. Unique molecular identifiers were incorporated during preparation of the TCRbeta library. TCRdb re-analysed the PCR reads in MiXCR, keeping a single row per CDR3 protein. This table has hundreds of thousands of distinct CDR3 sequences, approximately 20% appearing once. The sequenced sample was PBMCs from the stem cell graft donor, obtained from the stem cell graft. The receptor source for this set is a human donor who donated a stem cell graft to a child with acute lymphoblastic leukemia.

The chain joins TRBV12-3 or TRBV12-4 to TRBJ2-1; 7 bases map to TRBD1. CDR3 length: 15 amino acids. With V trimmed by 5 bases and J by 2 bases, 6 bases remained unmatched. CDR3 coding DNA: TGTGCCAGCAGTGACCGGGACAGCCCCTACAATGAGCAGTTCTTC. Residues: CASSDRDSPYNEQFF.

The V call is TRBV12-3 or TRBV12-4, the J call TRBJ2-2; D possibly corresponds to TRBD1 (6 bases). The CDR3 loop spans 15 amino acids. Trimming took 7 bases from V and 2 from J, leaving 14 bases between them. CDR3 loop: CASNLMGANTGELFF. The CDR3 nucleotides are TGTGCCAGCAATCTGATGGGGGCCAACACCGGGGAGCTGTTTTTT.

This chain uses TRBV4-2 with TRBJ1-4; 8 bases are a match to TRBD1. The CDR3 runs to 16 residues. With 4 bases clipped from V and 6 bases from J, the junction kept 10 bases outside the gene matches. Germline V lookup: CDR1 LGHNA, CDR2 YNFKEQ. In DNA, the CDR3 is TGTGCCAGCAGCCCGGGTGGTGGACAGGGCGATGAAAAACTGTTTTTT. This encodes CASSPGGGQGDEKLFF.

The J gene is TRBJ2-1, the V gene TRBV4-1; D unclear. The CDR3 covers 12 residues. Germline assignment: CDR1 MGHRA and CDR2 YSYEKL. Trimming removed 0 bases from V and 12 bases from J, with 9 bases in between. The DNA of the CDR3 is TGCGCCAGCAGCCAAGATATGGTCGTGCAGTTCTTC. Protein product: CASSQDMVVQFF.

The chain carries TRBV7-9 and TRBJ2-1; possible D gene TRBD1, 5 bases. Germline V gives CDR1 SEHNR, CDR2 FQNEAQ (reference sequence). CDR3 length equals 16 residues. Trimming left V 0 bases short and J 2 bases short, with 11 bases between. The CDR3: CASSLAGAGTYNEQFF. The CDR3 region has the DNA TGTGCCAGCAGCTTAGCTGGGGCAGGGACCTACAATGAGCAGTTCTTC. The variable domain in full, with the rest retrieved from reference TRBV7-9 and TRBJ2-1, is DTGVSQNPRHKITKRGQNVTFRCDPISEHNRLYWYRQTLGQGPEFLTYFQNEAQLEKSRLLSDRFSAERPKGSFSTLEIQRTEQGDSAMYLCASSLAGAGTYNEQFFGPGTRLTVL.

This clonotype was counted ten times or more. The chain couples TRBV7-2 to TRBJ2-1, with D possibly matching TRBD2 (5 bases). The V end lost 2 bases, the J end lost 1 base, and 15 bases lay between the germline ends. Germline V lookup: CDR1 SGHTA, CDR2 FQGNSA. The CDR3 is 17 residues long. CDR3 loop: CASSLRPSGKSYNEQFF. The CDR3 DNA follows: TGTGCCAGCAGCTTAAGGCCCAGCGGAAAGTCCTACAATGAGCAGTTCTTC.

This clonotype was seen only a few times. This chain joins TRBV24-1 and TRBJ1-5; possible D gene TRBD1, 6 bases. The V and J ends lost 6 bases and 7 bases respectively, with 9 bases between them. From germline, CDR1 is KGHDR and CDR2 SFDVKD. The CDR3 covers 12 residues. The CDR3 region has the DNA TGTGCCACCAGTCAAGGGGGACAGCCCCAGCATTTT. Residues: CATSQGGQPQHF.

This sequence joins TRBV9 and TRBJ1-1; TRBD1 aligns across 8 bases. Unmatched junction bases numbered 5, after V lost 3 bases and J lost 1 base. Germline loops: CDR1 SGDLS, CDR2 YYNGEE. The CDR3 has 15 amino acids. The CDR3 region is CASSDKQGANTEAFF. CDR3 DNA sequence: TGTGCCAGCAGCGACAAGCAGGGGGCGAACACTGAAGCTTTCTTT.

This clonotype showed up just a few times. The rearrangement uses TRBV29-1 and TRBJ1-1; TRBD1 might be the D (5 bases). Germline CDR1 reads SQVTM; CDR2 reads ANQGSEA. The CDR3 consists of 14 residues. Trimming left V 3 bases short and J 4 bases short, with 15 bases between. The CDR3 sequence: CSVDLIAGGTEAFF. Here the CDR3 DNA reads TGCAGCGTTGACCTAATCGCGGGGGGCACTGAAGCTTTCTTT. Based on the CDR3 plus reference TRBV29-1 and TRBJ1-1, the full variable domain is SAVISQKPSRDICQRGTSLTIQCQVDSQVTMMFWYRQQPGQSLTLIATANQGSEATYESGFVIDKFPISRPNLTFSTLTVSNMSPEDSSIYLCSVDLIAGGTEAFFGQGTRLTVV.

This clonotype was detected only a few times. The rearrangement links TRBV5-1 to TRBJ2-3; no clear D. The V gene's germline CDR1 is SGHRS and CDR2 YFSETQ. Trimming removed 5 bases at V and 2 bases at J, with 15 bases between. The CDR3 contains 15 residues. The CDR3, as DNA: TGCGCCAGCAGGACCCACAGCGCCCTCACAGATACGCAGTATTTT. This sequence encodes CASRTHSALTDTQYF.

This clonotype turned up a few times. The rearrangement joins TRBV5-1 to TRBJ2-3, with D possibly TRBD1 on 6 matching bases. This CDR3 comprises 14 residues. V gave up 0 bases and J gave up 4 bases, with 9 bases separating them. CDR1 is SGHRS and CDR2 is YFSETQ in the germline V gene. The CDR3 here is CASSLAGVPDTQYF. CDR3 DNA: TGCGCCAGCAGCTTGGCAGGGGTTCCAGATACGCAGTATTTT.

This clonotype was detected a few times. The genes are TRBV12-3 or TRBV12-4 and TRBJ1-5; D not resolved. Trimming stripped 0 bases from V and 0 bases from J, with 9 bases between. The CDR3 consists of 16 residues. CDR3 residues: CASSLAPQYSNQPQHF. Written as DNA, the CDR3 is TGTGCCAGCAGTTTAGCGCCCCAGTATAGCAATCAGCCCCAGCATTTT.

This clonotype was detected a few times. The rearrangement links TRBV20-1 to TRBJ2-5; no clear D. Germline-derived CDR1 and CDR2 are DFQATT and SNEGSKA (reference sequence). This CDR3 comprises 15 residues. V lost 0 bases to trimming and J lost 0 bases, with 11 bases between them. CDR3 in amino acids: CSARDLGSNQETQYF. The CDR3 DNA sequence: TGCAGTGCTAGAGATCTCGGCAGCAACCAAGAGACCCAGTACTTC.

This clonotype was detected only a few times. V usage is TRBV12-3 or TRBV12-4 and J usage is TRBJ2-1, with unresolved D. V dropped 5 bases and J dropped 0 bases, with 11 bases sitting between them. The CDR3 has 15 residues. CDR3 nucleotide sequence: TGTGCCAGCAGTCTACACCGAAACTCCTACAATGAGCAGTTCTTC. Protein sequence: CASSLHRNSYNEQFF.

The chain recombines TRBV20-1 with TRBJ1-2; TRBD1 matches 8 bases. The CDR3 has 17 amino acids. The trim removed 2 bases at V and 4 bases at J, leaving 15 bases unmatched. The germline CDR1 and CDR2 sequences are DFQATT and SNEGSKA (reference sequence). CDR3 sequence: CSARPTGGTPLSYGYTF. In DNA form, the CDR3 reads TGCAGTGCTAGACCAACAGGGGGGACACCCCTAAGCTATGGCTACACCTTC.